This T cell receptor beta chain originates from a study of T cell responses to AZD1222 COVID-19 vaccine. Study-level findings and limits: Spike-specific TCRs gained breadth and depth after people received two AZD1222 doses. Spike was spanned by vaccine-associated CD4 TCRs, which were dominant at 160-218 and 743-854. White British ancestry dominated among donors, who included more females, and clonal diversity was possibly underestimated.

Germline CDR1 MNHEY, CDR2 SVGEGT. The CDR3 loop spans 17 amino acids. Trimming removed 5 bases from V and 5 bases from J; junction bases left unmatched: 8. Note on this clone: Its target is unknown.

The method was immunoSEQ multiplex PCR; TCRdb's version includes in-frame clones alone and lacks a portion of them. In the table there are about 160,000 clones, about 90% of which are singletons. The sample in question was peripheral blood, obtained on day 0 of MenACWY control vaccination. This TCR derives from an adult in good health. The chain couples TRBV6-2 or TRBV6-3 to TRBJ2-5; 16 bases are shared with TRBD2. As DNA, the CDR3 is TGTGCCAGCAGTAAACCGGGACTAGCGGGAGGGGGCGAGACCCAGTACTTC. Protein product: CASSKPGLAGGGETQYF.